In this sample, the clone carrying this T cell receptor beta chain turned up once. Its antigen is currently unknown. The sample comes from a study of cytomegalovirus exposure and HLA in healthy donors. The V end lost 4 bases, the J end lost 0 bases, and 10 bases lay between the germline ends. The CDR3 contains 14 residues. Germline CDR1 and CDR2: SGHNT and YYREEE (reference sequence). Whole-study results and caveats: TCR association rates varied by HLA locus in a later analysis, with DRB1 highest and HLA-C lowest.

The PCR contained 60 Vbeta and 13 Jbeta primers. Sequencing was performed with immunoSEQ multiplex PCR; in TCRdb, only in-frame clones are kept and a portion is missing. The table shows 180,000 or so clones, with 75% to 85% occurring only once. The sequencing sample was made of PBMCs. The sequence derives from a woman aged 45-59 years in good health and CMV-seronegative. The chain couples TRBV5-4 to TRBJ1-1, with D possibly TRBD1 on 5 matching bases. This CDR3 reads CASSRGTMNTEAFF. In DNA, the CDR3 is TGTGCCAGCAGCCGCGGGACCATGAACACTGAAGCTTTCTTT.